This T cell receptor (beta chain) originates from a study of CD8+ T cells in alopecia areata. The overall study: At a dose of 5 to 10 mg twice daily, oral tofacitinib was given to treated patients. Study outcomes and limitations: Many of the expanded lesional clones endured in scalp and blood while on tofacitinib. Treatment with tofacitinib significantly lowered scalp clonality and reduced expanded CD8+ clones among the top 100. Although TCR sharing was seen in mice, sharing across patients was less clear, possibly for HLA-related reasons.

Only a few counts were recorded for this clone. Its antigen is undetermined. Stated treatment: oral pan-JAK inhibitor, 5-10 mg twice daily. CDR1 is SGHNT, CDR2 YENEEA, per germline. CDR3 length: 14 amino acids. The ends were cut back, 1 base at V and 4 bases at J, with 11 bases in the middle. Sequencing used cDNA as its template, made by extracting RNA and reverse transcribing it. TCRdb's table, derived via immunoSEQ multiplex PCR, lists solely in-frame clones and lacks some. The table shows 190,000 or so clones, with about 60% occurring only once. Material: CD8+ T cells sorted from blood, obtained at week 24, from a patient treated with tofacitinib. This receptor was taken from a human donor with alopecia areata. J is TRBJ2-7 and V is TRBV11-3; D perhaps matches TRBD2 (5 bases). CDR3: CASSLGAGEYEQYF. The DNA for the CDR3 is TGTGCCAGCAGCTTAGGAGCCGGGGAGTACGAGCAGTACTTC.